The 23 T cell receptor beta chains given below trace back to one sample, sequenced in a study of OX40 agonist ivuxolimab in advanced cancers. Assay: immunoSEQ multiplex PCR; the TCRdb copy retains only in-frame clones and omits some. This table has more than 95,000 clones, around nine tenths appearing once. The specimen comprised CD4+ or CD8+ T cells sorted from blood, sampled in a trial of the OX40 agonist ivuxolimab. These receptors came from an adult with an advanced solid tumor such as melanoma, head and neck, liver or kidney cancer.

The genes are TRBV10-3 and TRBJ2-3; 9 bases fit TRBD1. The J segment lost 0 bases and the V segment lost 5 bases, leaving 6 bases of the junction unmatched. Germline lookup yields CDR1 ENHRY and CDR2 SYGVKD. This CDR3 contains 16 residues. The CDR3 DNA is TGTGCCATCAGTATCCCGGGACAGGGAAGCACAGATACGCAGTATTTT. Encoded protein: CAISIPGQGSTDTQYF.

V gene TRBV30 combines with J gene TRBJ2-5; possibly TRBD2 for D (7 bases). CDR3 length: 12 residues. CDR1 and CDR2 (germline): GTSNPN, SVGIG (reference sequence). The CDR3 DNA reads as TGTGCATGGGGGGGCGCGGGGGAGACCCAGTACTTC. Its protein is CAWGGAGETQYF.

The J gene is TRBJ2-1, the V gene TRBV7-2; D remains unclear. Germline CDR1 and CDR2: SGHTA and FQGNSA. Trimming removed 2 bases at V and 6 bases at J, with 5 bases between. This CDR3 region has 12 residues. The CDR3 sequence is CASSLTGNEQFF. The CDR3, as DNA: TGTGCCAGCAGCTTAACGGGCAATGAGCAGTTCTTC.

The V gene is TRBV7-9, the J gene TRBJ1-5; tentatively, D is TRBD1 (5 bases). From germline, CDR1 is SEHNR and CDR2 FQNEAQ (reference sequence). V was pared by 1 base and J by 6 bases, with 16 bases between. CDR3 length: 16 amino acids. The CDR3 DNA is TGTGCCAGCAGCTTAGGGGCCGGGGGAATCTCTCAGCCCCAGCATTTT. This translates into CASSLGAGGISQPQHF.

This clone showed up just once. The gene calls are TRBV30 and TRBJ1-5; 10 bases map to TRBD1. CDR1 GTSNPN and CDR2 SVGIG come from the germline V gene (reference sequence). This CDR3 spans 17 amino acids. The junction had 11 bases not matched to a gene; V was cut back by 1 base and J by 5 bases. In nucleotides, the CDR3 is TGTGCCTGGAGTGCCAAGACAGGGGGCCCGGGAGATCAGCCCCAGCATTTT. This encodes CAWSAKTGGPGDQPQHF.

The sample holds one count of this clone. The chain carries TRBV4-3 and TRBJ2-7; 12 nucleotides agree with TRBD1. Germline CDR1 LGHNA, CDR2 YSLEER. This CDR3 has 14 residues. The J segment lost 6 bases and the V segment lost 4 bases, leaving 4 bases of the junction unmatched. The chain's CDR3 is CASSLGQGAVEQYF. In nucleotides, the CDR3 is TGCGCCAGCAGCCTGGGACAGGGGGCTGTCGAGCAGTACTTC.

The chain joins TRBV28 to TRBJ1-5; D is undetermined. Trimming took off 2 bases at V and 0 bases at J, with 8 bases between the two ends. The length of the CDR3 is 15 residues. Per the germline V gene, CDR1 is MDHEN and CDR2 is SYDVKM. In DNA form, the CDR3 reads TGTGCCAGCAGTTTAGGACGGAGTAGCAATCAGCCCCAGCATTTT. Protein sequence: CASSLGRSSNQPQHF.

The genes are TRBV7-2 and TRBJ2-1; perhaps TRBD2 as D (6 bases). Germline CDR1 SGHTA, CDR2 FQGNSA. Trimming stripped 4 bases from V and 12 bases from J, with 13 bases between. This CDR3 has 12 residues. The CDR3 spells CASSSRTTSQFF. The CDR3 coding sequence is TGTGCCAGCAGCTCTCGGACTACATCGCAGTTCTTC.

The rearrangement uses TRBV7-2 and TRBJ2-1, with 10 positions matching TRBD2. The CDR3 is made up of 15 amino acids. CDR1 is SGHTA, CDR2 FQGNSA, per germline. V trimming: 2 bases; J trimming: 6 bases; junction bases outside the gene matches: 4. The CDR3 reads CASSLMSGGANEQFF. Written as DNA, the CDR3 is TGTGCCAGCAGCTTAATGAGCGGGGGGGCCAATGAGCAGTTCTTC.

This chain uses TRBV7-8 with TRBJ2-5, with TRBD1 matching 10 bases. The CDR3 extends over 19 amino acids. V shed 6 bases, J shed 5 bases, and the junction held 21 bases outside the gene matches. Germline lookup yields CDR1 SGHVS and CDR2 FQNEAQ. In DNA form, the CDR3 reads TGTGCCAGCAGGCCCAGGGCGGTACCCGGGACAGGGGATCTGGAGACCCAGTACTTC. It specifies CASRPRAVPGTGDLETQYF. The whole variable domain, filled in from reference TRBV7-8 and TRBJ2-5, reads GAGVSQSPRYKVAKRGQDVALRCDPISGHVSLFWYQQALGQGPEFLTYFQNEAQLDKSGLPSDRFFAERPEGSVSTLKIQRTQQEDSAVYLCASRPRAVPGTGDLETQYFGPGTRLLVL.

The chain carries TRBV28 and TRBJ1-2, with a possible D match to TRBD1 (6 bases). The CDR3 runs to 13 residues. The germline gives CDR1 MDHEN, CDR2 SYDVKM. With 10 bases removed from V and 6 bases from J, the gap between germline ends came to 18 bases. CDR3 in DNA: TGTGCCATCCCACAGGGCGGTAGGGATGGCTACACCTTC. Protein product: CAIPQGGRDGYTF.

The chain recombines TRBV5-6 with TRBJ1-1, with 10 bases lining up with TRBD1. The CDR3 length is 13 residues. V lost 3 bases to trimming and J lost 11 bases; unmatched junction nucleotides: 7. Germline lookup yields CDR1 SGHDT and CDR2 YYEEEE. CDR3 sequence (DNA): TGTGCCAGCAGCTACGGGACAGGGGAGAGGGCTTTCTTT. Translation: CASSYGTGERAFF.

This clone was seen only once. This CDR3 reads CASSLSGTDTQYF. The CDR3 DNA reads TGCGCCAGCAGCTTGTCGGGGACAGATACGCAGTATTTT. The chain is built from TRBV5-1 and TRBJ2-3; D is possibly TRBD2 (5 bases). The CDR3 is 13 amino acids. Trimming pared 1 base from V and 3 bases from J, leaving 6 bases between. Germline V gene sequence: CDR1 SGHRS, CDR2 YFSETQ. Filled out from reference TRBV5-1 and TRBJ2-3, the complete variable domain reads KAGVTQTPRYLIKTRGQQVTLSCSPISGHRSVSWYQQTPGQGLQFLFEYFSETQRNKGNFPGRFSGRQFSNSRSEMNVSTLELGDSALYLCASSLSGTDTQYFGPGTRLTVL.

The rearrangement joins TRBV7-8 to TRBJ2-7; D may be TRBD1 or TRBD2 (5 bases each). Germline V gene sequence: CDR1 SGHVS, CDR2 FQNEAQ. This CDR3 spans 16 amino acids. Between the trimmed V and J ends, which lost 5 bases and 2 bases, there was a span of 19 bases. The chain's CDR3 is CASSPNHPGDAYEQYF. As DNA, the CDR3 is TGTGCCAGCAGCCCGAACCACCCCGGGGACGCCTACGAGCAGTACTTC. Full variable domain (remainder filled in from reference TRBV7-8 and TRBJ2-7): GAGVSQSPRYKVAKRGQDVALRCDPISGHVSLFWYQQALGQGPEFLTYFQNEAQLDKSGLPSDRFFAERPEGSVSTLKIQRTQQEDSAVYLCASSPNHPGDAYEQYFGPGTRLTVT.

The V call is TRBV19, the J call TRBJ1-1; 8 bases agree with TRBD1. Trimming removed 5 bases from V and 5 bases from J; junction bases left unmatched: 7. There are 14 residues in the CDR3. The germline V gene has CDR1 LNHDA and CDR2 SQIVND (reference sequence). CDR3 bases: TGTGCCAGTAGTGTTGACAGGGGTGGAACTGAAGCTTTCTTT. This codes for CASSVDRGGTEAFF.

V gene TRBV19 combines with J gene TRBJ2-1; 9 nucleotides line up with TRBD1. The CDR3 is 15 residues long. With 5 bases clipped from V and 5 bases from J, the junction kept 7 bases outside the gene matches. CDR1 is LNHDA, CDR2 SQIVND, per germline (reference sequence). The CDR3, as DNA: TGTGCCAGTAGTCCCCTACAGGGGGCTAACAATGAGCAGTTCTTC. This translates into CASSPLQGANNEQFF.

This clone was seen just once. The rearrangement joins TRBV7-2 to TRBJ2-3; D perhaps matches TRBD1 (6 bases). With 4 bases removed from V and 7 bases from J, the gap between germline ends came to 12 bases. Germline CDR1 and CDR2: SGHTA and FQGNSA. This CDR3 comprises 13 residues. CDR3 nucleotides: TGTGCCAGCAGCTCCAGGACAGCAAATACGCAGTATTTT. This translates into CASSSRTANTQYF.

J is TRBJ1-6 and V is TRBV6-5; D is possibly TRBD1 (6 bases). Germline CDR1 MNHEY, CDR2 SVGAGI. V dropped 2 bases and J dropped 10 bases, with 6 bases sitting between them. The CDR3 totals 12 residues. The CDR3 region is CASSYGQSPLHF. DNA for the CDR3: TGTGCCAGCAGTTACGGACAGTCACCCCTCCACTTT.

This CDR3 reads CAISERLAGATDTQYF. CDR3 DNA sequence: TGTGCCATCAGTGAACGACTAGCGGGGGCGACCGATACGCAGTATTTT. This chain connects TRBV10-3 to TRBJ2-3; 12 bases are a match to TRBD2. Germline CDR1 and CDR2: ENHRY and SYGVKD. This CDR3 contains 16 residues. V lost 3 bases to trimming and J lost 6 bases; unmatched junction nucleotides: 7.

V and J are TRBV28 and TRBJ2-5, with a possible D match to TRBD2 (5 bases). This CDR3 contains 13 residues. The germline CDR1 and CDR2 sequences are MDHEN and SYDVKM. V lost 6 bases to trimming and J lost 3 bases, with 11 bases between them. The DNA of the CDR3 is TGTGCCAGCAGCCCCGGGGTGGAAGAGACCCAGTACTTC. Its protein product is CASSPGVEETQYF. The full variable domain, in which reference TRBV28 and TRBJ2-5 provide the parts outside the CDR3, is DVKVTQSSRYLVKRTGEKVFLECVQDMDHENMFWYRQDPGLGLRLIYFSYDVKMKEKGDIPEGYSVSREKKERFSLILESASTNQTSMYLCASSPGVEETQYFGPGTRLLVL.

V and J are TRBV18 and TRBJ1-5; possible D gene TRBD1, 5 bases. Trimming took off 3 bases at V and 0 bases at J, with 12 bases between the two ends. This CDR3 is 16 amino acids long. Germline V gene sequence: CDR1 KGHSH, CDR2 LQKENI. The CDR3 coding sequence is TGTGCCAGCTCACCCTGGGGACGGGATAGCAATCAGCCCCAGCATTTT. Translated: CASSPWGRDSNQPQHF.

This clone appeared a single time. The rearrangement joins TRBV5-1 to TRBJ1-2; tentative D call: TRBD1 (5 bases). With 4 bases removed from V and 0 bases from J, the gap between germline ends came to 19 bases. CDR1 is SGHRS, CDR2 YFSETQ, per germline. CDR3 size: 17 residues. The DNA for the CDR3 is TGCGCCAGCAGCCCTTGGACATCCCGGATGACTAACTATGGCTACACCTTC. The encoded protein is CASSPWTSRMTNYGYTF.

There are a few counts of this clone. In the same sample, other DNA sequences code for this CDR3. This sequence joins TRBV7-9 and TRBJ1-5; unclear D gene. CDR1 is SEHNR and CDR2 is FQNEAQ in the germline V gene (reference sequence). V lost 1 base and J lost 4, with 8 bases in between. CDR3 length: 14 amino acids. The CDR3 bases are TGTGCCAGCAGCTTAGAGGGATCGAATCAGCCCCAGCATTTT. This translates into CASSLEGSNQPQHF.